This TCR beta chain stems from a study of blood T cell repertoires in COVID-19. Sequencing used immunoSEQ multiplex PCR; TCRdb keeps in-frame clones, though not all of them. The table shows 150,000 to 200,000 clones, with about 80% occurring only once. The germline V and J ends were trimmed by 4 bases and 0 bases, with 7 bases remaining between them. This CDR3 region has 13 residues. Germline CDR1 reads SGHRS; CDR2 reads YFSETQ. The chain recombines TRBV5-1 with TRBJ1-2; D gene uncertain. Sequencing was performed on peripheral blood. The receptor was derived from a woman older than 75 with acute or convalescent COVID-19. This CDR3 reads CASSPTANYGYTF. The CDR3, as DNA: TGCGCCAGCAGCCCCACGGCTAACTATGGCTACACCTTC.